The 27 T cell receptor beta chains below were found in one sample sequenced in a study of chemoradiotherapy in HPV16-positive cancers. The protocol was immunoSEQ multiplex PCR, while the TCRdb copy is restricted to in-frame clones and leaves out a portion. The table lists thousands of clones, about 79% of them singletons. The specimen was collected from a patient who underwent chemoradiotherapy. The receptors come from a human donor with HPV-associated anogenital cancer.

The V and J genes are TRBV19 and TRBJ2-3; 11 bases match TRBD2. This CDR3 comprises 15 residues. V gave up 9 bases and J gave up 4 bases; unmatched junction bases: 9. Germline CDR1 and CDR2: LNHDA and SQIVND (reference sequence). The CDR3 DNA follows: TGTGCCAGCAAATTAGCGGGAGGGCCTGCAGATACGCAGTATTTT. It yields the protein CASKLAGGPADTQYF.

The chain employs TRBV9 and TRBJ2-1; 9 bases agree with TRBD2. Germline V lookup: CDR1 SGDLS, CDR2 YYNGEE. This CDR3 is built from 17 residues. J was trimmed by 0 bases and V by 2 bases; bases with no gene match: 6. CDR3 sequence (DNA): TGTGCCAGCAGCGTCTTCGCTAGCGGGGACTCCTACAATGAGCAGTTCTTC. Its translation is CASSVFASGDSYNEQFF.

The genes are TRBV11-3 and TRBJ2-1, with D tentatively TRBD1 (6 bases). V lost 5 bases, J lost 0 bases, and 17 bases lay in between. The germline V gene encodes CDR1 SGHNT and CDR2 YENEEA. The CDR3 has 17 amino acids. CDR3 region: CASSNFDRWSSYNEQFF. The CDR3 DNA sequence: TGTGCCAGCAGCAACTTCGACAGGTGGAGCTCCTACAATGAGCAGTTCTTC.

V usage is TRBV5-4 and J usage is TRBJ2-5, with 11 nucleotides matching TRBD1. The CDR3 spans 15 residues. Germline V CDR1 and CDR2: SGHNT, YYREEE (reference sequence). V shed 4 bases, J shed 3 bases, and the junction held 5 bases outside the gene matches. CDR3 residues: CASSGGTGGKETQYF. CDR3 coding DNA: TGTGCCAGCAGCGGGGGGACAGGGGGTAAAGAGACCCAGTACTTC.

V usage is TRBV5-1 and J usage is TRBJ2-2; 11 bases line up with TRBD2. CDR3 size: 16 residues. The germline V gene has CDR1 SGHRS and CDR2 YFSETQ. V shed 4 bases, J shed 4 bases, and the junction held 6 bases outside the gene matches. The CDR3 loop reads CASSLILAGGTGELFF. Here the CDR3 DNA reads TGCGCCAGCAGCCTGATCCTAGCGGGGGGCACCGGGGAGCTGTTTTTT. Complete variable domain (other parts from reference TRBV5-1 and TRBJ2-2): KAGVTQTPRYLIKTRGQQVTLSCSPISGHRSVSWYQQTPGQGLQFLFEYFSETQRNKGNFPGRFSGRQFSNSRSEMNVSTLELGDSALYLCASSLILAGGTGELFFGEGSRLTVL.

V is TRBV23-1 and J is TRBJ1-2; D is undetermined. TRBV23-1 is reported as an ORF; its role is uncertain. The CDR3 loop spans 13 amino acids. V lost 4 bases and J 0 bases, leaving 6 bases between the germline ends. In nucleotides, the CDR3 is TGCGCCAGCAGTCCGAAGGCTAACTATGGCTACACCTTC. Amino acid sequence: CASSPKANYGYTF.

This clone was recorded a few times. The chain employs TRBV7-9 and TRBJ1-2; perhaps TRBD1 as D (6 bases). Germline assignment: CDR1 SEHNR and CDR2 FQNEAQ (reference sequence). CDR3 size: 14 residues. The V gene lost 7 bases and the J gene lost 3 bases, with 15 bases spanning the gap. CDR3 nucleotides: TGTGCCAGCACCTCGGACAGAAAGGACTATGGCTACACCTTC. This sequence encodes CASTSDRKDYGYTF.

The chain employs TRBV19 and TRBJ2-7; D is possibly TRBD2 (6 bases). The CDR3 loop spans 14 amino acids. Between the trimmed V and J ends, which lost 3 bases and 0 bases, there was a span of 9 bases. CDR1 and CDR2 (germline): LNHDA, SQIVND (reference sequence). The CDR3 DNA is TGTGCCAGTAGTATCGGTAGCGGCTCCTACGAGCAGTACTTC. Protein sequence: CASSIGSGSYEQYF.

V is TRBV4-1 and J is TRBJ1-2; possible D gene TRBD1, 5 bases. V gave up 0 bases and J gave up 6 bases, with 17 bases separating them. Germline CDR1 and CDR2: MGHRA and YSYEKL. The CDR3 loop spans 16 amino acids. The CDR3 loop is CASSQDLTARNHGYTF. Here the CDR3 DNA reads TGCGCCAGCAGCCAAGATTTGACAGCCCGAAATCATGGCTACACCTTC.

V gene TRBV7-9 combines with J gene TRBJ2-7; D is perhaps TRBD2 (5 bases). The CDR3 consists of 13 residues. Germline V CDR1 and CDR2: SEHNR, FQNEAQ (reference sequence). Trimming took 4 bases from V and 5 from J, leaving 12 bases between them. CDR3 coding DNA: TGTGCCAGCAGCTGGGGAGTTGGCGACGAGCAGTACTTC. It translates to CASSWGVGDEQYF.

This clone came up once. This chain links TRBV2 with TRBJ2-2, with 9 bases lining up with TRBD1. The CDR3 consists of 13 residues. Germline CDR1 SNHLY, CDR2 FYNNEI. The V gene end was trimmed by 8 bases and the J gene end by 7 bases; junction bases not matched to a gene: 5. CDR3 coding DNA: TGTGCCAGCCGGGACAGGGAAGACGGGGAGCTGTTTTTT. Encoded protein: CASRDREDGELFF. Based on the CDR3 plus reference TRBV2 and TRBJ2-2, the full variable domain is EPEVTQTPSHQVTQMGQEVILRCVPISNHLYFYWYRQILGQKVEFLVSFYNNEISEKSEIFDDQFSVERPDGSNFTLKIRSTKLEDSAMYFCASRDREDGELFFGEGSRLTVL.

The chain has TRBV29-1 and TRBJ2-5, with TRBD2 identical over 9 bases. The J call may not be correct, given that the DNA end is closer to TRBJ2-7. The CDR3 is 14 residues long. In germline, CDR1 is SQVTM, CDR2 ANQGSEA. DNA of the CDR3: TGCAGCGTCTGGGGTTCAGCGGGAGGTTACGAGCAGTACTTC. This codes for CSVWGSAGGYEQYF.

This clone was counted only a few times. This chain joins TRBV11-3 and TRBJ2-2, with TRBD2 as a possible D gene (6 bases). V dropped 3 bases and J dropped 1 base, with 9 bases sitting between them. Per the germline V gene, CDR1 is SGHNT and CDR2 is YENEEA. The CDR3 consists of 15 residues. The CDR3 coding sequence is TGTGCCAGCAGCTTCCACGGGGGGAACACCGGGGAGCTGTTTTTT. Residues: CASSFHGGNTGELFF.

The genes are TRBV7-9 and TRBJ2-3; TRBD2 matches at 11 bases. Germline loops: CDR1 SEHNR, CDR2 FQNEAQ (reference sequence). The CDR3 sequence is 16 residues long. Trimming removed 2 bases from V and 4 bases from J; junction bases left unmatched: 5. This CDR3 is CASSLLAGGLADTQYF. The DNA for the CDR3 is TGTGCCAGCAGCTTACTAGCGGGGGGACTAGCAGATACGCAGTATTTT.

The chain is built from TRBV30 and TRBJ2-7; 8 bases map to TRBD1. The CDR3 is made up of 14 amino acids. With V trimmed by 5 bases and J by 4 bases, 10 bases remained unmatched. Germline V gives CDR1 GTSNPN, CDR2 SVGIG (reference sequence). The DNA for the CDR3 is TGTGCCTGGCAGATCCGGGACAGGATGTACGAGCAGTACTTC. Translated, it gives CAWQIRDRMYEQYF. Combining the CDR3 with reference TRBV30 and TRBJ2-7 gives the whole variable domain SQTIHQWPATLVQPVGSPLSLECTVEGTSNPNLYWYRQAAGRGLQLLFYSVGIGQISSEVPQNLSASRPQDRQFILSSKKLLLSDSGFYLCAWQIRDRMYEQYFGPGTRLTVT.

This clone has only one observation. This chain links TRBV4-2 with TRBJ1-2; 9 nucleotides line up with TRBD1. The junction had 2 bases not matched to a gene; V was cut back by 3 bases and J by 6 bases. The germline V gene has CDR1 LGHNA and CDR2 YNFKEQ. The CDR3 has 13 amino acids. The CDR3 nucleotides read TGTGCCAGCAGCCATCGGACAGGGGATGGCTACACCTTC. This codes for CASSHRTGDGYTF.

This clone came up a few times. The J gene is TRBJ2-7, the V gene TRBV5-1; TRBD1 aligns across 7 bases. Trimming at V came to 5 bases and at J to 0 bases, leaving 2 bases not matched to a gene. Per the germline V gene, CDR1 is SGHRS and CDR2 is YFSETQ. CDR3 length: 13 amino acids. The CDR3 nucleotides are TGCGCCAGCAGGACAGGGAGCTCCTACGAGCAGTACTTC. This encodes CASRTGSSYEQYF.

The chain combines TRBV6-1 with TRBJ1-2, with D perhaps TRBD1 (5 bases). The CDR3 runs to 16 residues. The V and J ends lost 1 base and 0 bases respectively, with 12 bases between them. Germline V gene data show CDR1 as MNHNS and CDR2 as SASEGT. The CDR3 DNA reads TGTGCCAGCAGTGAAGTGTCAGGCAGGGCTAACTATGGCTACACCTTC. It is translated as CASSEVSGRANYGYTF.

This sequence joins TRBV2 and TRBJ1-1; no clear D. The CDR3 runs to 11 residues. V was pared by 5 bases and J by 3 bases, with 4 bases between. From germline, CDR1 is SNHLY and CDR2 FYNNEI. The CDR3 DNA reads TGTGCCAGCAGTTATTACACTGAAGCTTTCTTT. Encoded protein: CASSYYTEAFF.

This clone was counted a few times. This chain uses TRBV4-1 with TRBJ1-1; the D is unclear. The CDR3 has 15 residues. CDR1 and CDR2 (germline): MGHRA, YSYEKL. V was trimmed by 2 bases and J by 4 bases, leaving 14 bases between them. CDR3 sequence (DNA): TGCGCCAGCAGCCAATGGGCAGGAAGTCTCACTGAAGCTTTCTTT. It translates to CASSQWAGSLTEAFF.

The sample holds a few counts of this clone. This chain uses TRBV5-1 with TRBJ1-2; D is perhaps TRBD1 (5 bases). The CDR3 spans 16 residues. The V end was cut by 0 bases, the J end by 6 bases, with 18 bases between. Germline CDR1 and CDR2: SGHRS and YFSETQ. The CDR3, as DNA: TGCGCCAGCAGCTTGGCGCAGGTCTTTGTGGGGGATGGCTACACCTTC. Its translation is CASSLAQVFVGDGYTF.

V usage is TRBV14 and J usage is TRBJ1-1; D ambiguous. The germline V and J ends were trimmed by 0 bases and 7 bases, with 12 bases remaining between them. This CDR3 comprises 14 residues. CDR1 SGHDN and CDR2 FVKESK come from the germline V gene. The CDR3, as DNA: TGTGCCAGCAGCCAAGATTGGGGAACGGATGAAGCTTTCTTT. Amino acid sequence: CASSQDWGTDEAFF. Based on the CDR3 plus reference TRBV14 and TRBJ1-1, the full variable domain is EAGVTQFPSHSVIEKGQTVTLRCDPISGHDNLYWYRRVMGKEIKFLLHFVKESKQDESGMPNNRFLAERTGGTYSTLKVQPAELEDSGVYFCASSQDWGTDEAFFGQGTRLTVV.

The J gene is TRBJ2-4, the V gene TRBV28; 9 bases match TRBD2. The CDR3 spans 18 residues. Germline lookup yields CDR1 MDHEN and CDR2 SYDVKM. Trimming removed 7 bases from V and 0 bases from J; junction bases left unmatched: 13. The CDR3 sequence is CASNKLAGASIAKNIQYF. The CDR3, as DNA: TGTGCCAGCAACAAATTAGCGGGAGCCTCCATAGCCAAAAACATTCAGTACTTC.

The V and J genes are TRBV15 and TRBJ1-5; D unresolved. The germline V gene has CDR1 LNHNV and CDR2 YYDKDF (reference sequence). The CDR3 runs 13 residues. V lost 2 bases, J lost 3 bases, and 5 bases lay in between. CDR3 nucleotides: TGTGCCACCAGCAGATCGGACAATCAGCCCCAGCATTTT. Translated: CATSRSDNQPQHF.

The rearrangement uses TRBV5-1 and TRBJ1-3; 9 positions agree with TRBD1. CDR3 size: 17 residues. V dropped 4 bases and J dropped 0; count of bases not matched to a gene: 8. Germline assignment: CDR1 SGHRS and CDR2 YFSETQ. The CDR3 reads CASSPDLGQGSGNTIYF. DNA of the CDR3: TGCGCCAGCAGCCCCGACCTGGGACAGGGCTCTGGAAACACCATATATTTT.

The chain uses TRBV6-5 and TRBJ2-3, with D tentatively TRBD1 (5 bases). The germline V gene has CDR1 MNHEY and CDR2 SVGAGI. Trimming took 4 bases from V and 5 from J, leaving 16 bases between them. The CDR3 has 15 amino acids. The CDR3, as DNA: TGTGCCAGCAGTTTTTTAGGGGTCGGTAGAGATACGCAGTATTTT. It specifies CASSFLGVGRDTQYF.

The chain has TRBV27 and TRBJ2-5; 11 nucleotides agree with TRBD2. The DNA end is a closer match to TRBJ2-7, so the J assignment may be wrong. The CDR3 is 15 residues long. Germline V lookup: CDR1 MNHEY, CDR2 SMNVEV (reference sequence). The CDR3, as DNA: TGTGCCAGCAGTTTCTCCGGGACTAGCGGCTACGAGCAGTACTTC. Residues: CASSFSGTSGYEQYF.